Presented here are 25 T cell receptor beta chains from one specimen sequenced in a study of cytomegalovirus exposure and HLA in healthy donors. Primers included in the PCR were 60 Vbeta and 13 Jbeta primers. Sequencing was performed with immunoSEQ multiplex PCR; in TCRdb, only in-frame clones are kept and a portion is missing. This table holds about 190,000 clones, approximately 86% found once. Sequencing used PBMCs. The receptors derive from a woman between 25 and 40 years old in good health and CMV-seronegative.

This chain connects TRBV6-1 to TRBJ2-1, with TRBD2 matching over 7 bases. Per germline, CDR1 MNHNS and CDR2 SASEGT. J was trimmed by 6 bases and V by 1 base; bases with no gene match: 6. The CDR3 is 15 amino acids. CDR3 DNA sequence: TGTGCCAGCAGTGAAGGTGGCCCGGGAGGCAATGAGCAGTTCTTC. Translating it yields CASSEGGPGGNEQFF.

The chain uses TRBV19 and TRBJ2-5, with TRBD2 identical over 7 bases. The length of the CDR3 is 16 residues. Losses at the gene ends were 4 bases for V and 1 base for J; bases not matched to a gene: 9. Germline V gene sequence: CDR1 LNHDA, CDR2 SQIVND (reference sequence). The CDR3 here is CASSTVSLAAQETQYF. CDR3 bases: TGTGCCAGTAGTACCGTCTCCCTAGCGGCCCAAGAGACCCAGTACTTC.

The rearrangement uses TRBV29-1 and TRBJ2-7; possible D gene TRBD2, 7 bases. V dropped 6 bases and J dropped 6 bases, with 21 bases sitting between them. From germline, CDR1 is SQVTM and CDR2 ANQGSEA. The CDR3 sequence is 14 residues long. The CDR3 DNA follows: TGCAGCGTCGAGGGGTGGGGGGGGCGCGGCGAGCAGTACTTC. Protein: CSVEGWGGRGEQYF.

Only one count was recorded for this clone. This chain uses TRBV9 with TRBJ2-5; perhaps TRBD1 as D (7 bases). Looked up from germline, CDR1 is SGDLS and CDR2 is YYNGEE. V dropped 4 bases and J dropped 3 bases, with 16 bases sitting between them. The CDR3 spans 15 residues. The CDR3 loop is CASSPHSGGKETQYF. CDR3 DNA sequence: TGTGCCAGCAGCCCACACTCAGGGGGGAAAGAGACCCAGTACTTC.

J is TRBJ1-2 and V is TRBV5-8, with 8 bases that match TRBD1. After removal of 6 bases from V and 1 base from J, the junction contained 8 bases not matched to a gene. The CDR3 covers 15 residues. CDR1 and CDR2 from the germline V gene are SGHTS and YDEGEE. The CDR3 DNA sequence: TGTGCCAGCATCCGGGCAGGGGGCTATAACTATGGCTACACCTTC. This encodes CASIRAGGYNYGYTF.

This clone was recorded a few times. The V gene is TRBV4-1, the J gene TRBJ2-7; D unresolved. The CDR3 loop spans 14 amino acids. Germline V gives CDR1 MGHRA, CDR2 YSYEKL. The V gene lost 1 base and the J gene lost 1 base, with 8 bases spanning the gap. The CDR3 DNA sequence: TGCGCCAGCAGCCAAGGTGTCCTTTCCTACGAGCAGTACTTC. Encoded protein: CASSQGVLSYEQYF.

The chain recombines TRBV2 with TRBJ2-1, with TRBD1 as a possible D gene (6 bases). This CDR3 comprises 16 residues. Germline lookup yields CDR1 SNHLY and CDR2 FYNNEI. The V and J ends lost 6 bases and 7 bases respectively, with 22 bases between them. CDR3 coding DNA: TGTGCCAGCAGCTCTAGGGATGGGACATACGGGAATGAGCAGTTCTTC. It codes for CASSSRDGTYGNEQFF.

The rearrangement uses TRBV29-1 and TRBJ2-2, with unresolved D. Germline assignment: CDR1 SQVTM and CDR2 ANQGSEA. This CDR3 spans 14 amino acids. V lost 3 bases, J lost 1 base, and 9 bases lay in between. The chain's CDR3 is CSVEGVQNTGELFF. The CDR3 region has the DNA TGCAGCGTTGAGGGCGTACAGAACACCGGGGAGCTGTTTTTT.

The chain is built from TRBV18 and TRBJ2-7, with 8 bases lining up with TRBD2. The V segment lost 3 bases and the J segment 5 bases; nucleotides outside the gene matches: 9. The CDR3 runs to 15 residues. Germline loops: CDR1 KGHSH, CDR2 LQKENI. The CDR3, as DNA: TGTGCCAGCTCACCCGAAGCGGGAGAAGTGCACGAGCAGTACTTC. This sequence encodes CASSPEAGEVHEQYF.

This chain links TRBV11-2 with TRBJ1-1, with 8 bases matching TRBD1. The CDR3 consists of 13 residues. The V and J ends lost 5 bases and 4 bases, in that order; junction bases with no gene match: 3. Germline CDR1 and CDR2: SGHAT and FQNNGV. CDR3 residues: CASSQDRGTEAFF. CDR3 DNA sequence: TGTGCCAGCAGCCAAGACAGGGGCACTGAAGCTTTCTTT.

The chain employs TRBV28 and TRBJ1-5; D is uncertain. Trimming removed 2 bases from V and 3 bases from J, with 11 bases in between. The CDR3 sequence is 15 residues long. Germline CDR1 MDHEN, CDR2 SYDVKM. CDR3 sequence reads: CASSLDPSLNQPQHF. The CDR3 nucleotides are TGTGCCAGCAGTTTAGATCCAAGCCTCAATCAGCCCCAGCATTTT. The complete variable domain, with remaining parts taken from reference TRBV28 and TRBJ1-5, reads DVKVTQSSRYLVKRTGEKVFLECVQDMDHENMFWYRQDPGLGLRLIYFSYDVKMKEKGDIPEGYSVSREKKERFSLILESASTNQTSMYLCASSLDPSLNQPQHFGDGTRLSIL.

This clone was seen a few times. The chain carries TRBV6-4 and TRBJ2-1, with TRBD2 identical over 9 bases. The J segment lost 0 bases and the V segment lost 6 bases, leaving 3 bases of the junction unmatched. This CDR3 has 15 residues. Germline V gene lookup returns CDR1 MRHNA and CDR2 SNTAGT. The CDR3 sequence is CASRERGASYNEQFF. CDR3 coding DNA: TGTGCCAGCAGAGAGCGGGGGGCCTCCTACAATGAGCAGTTCTTC.

V and J are TRBV29-1 and TRBJ2-3; 10 nucleotides line up with TRBD2. Germline CDR1 reads SQVTM; CDR2 reads ANQGSEA. V gave up 0 bases and J gave up 6 bases; unmatched junction bases: 6. CDR3 length: 15 residues. The CDR3 is CSVEDGLAGDDTQYF. The CDR3 DNA reads as TGCAGCGTTGAAGATGGCCTAGCGGGGGATGATACGCAGTATTTT.

The chain carries TRBV5-1 and TRBJ1-1, with D tentatively TRBD1 (5 bases). Germline CDR1 and CDR2: SGHRS and YFSETQ. The CDR3 contains 13 residues. V was shortened by 4 bases and J by 4 bases, with 11 bases between the two germline ends. The CDR3 sequence: CASSAEGSTEAFF. Here the CDR3 DNA reads TGCGCCAGCAGCGCGGAGGGGTCCACTGAAGCTTTCTTT.

The chain links TRBV6-5 to TRBJ1-1; weak D call: TRBD1 (6 bases). The CDR3 runs 15 residues. With 5 bases removed from V and 3 bases from J, the gap between germline ends came to 16 bases. Germline V gene data show CDR1 as MNHEY and CDR2 as SVGAGI. CDR3 region: CASSPADSRYTEAFF. The CDR3 DNA is TGTGCCAGCAGTCCCGCGGACAGTCGATACACTGAAGCTTTCTTT.

The rearrangement links TRBV18 to TRBJ2-1, with 9 bases aligning to TRBD2. The V gene's germline CDR1 is KGHSH and CDR2 LQKENI. V dropped 3 bases and J dropped 4; count of bases not matched to a gene: 4. The CDR3 consists of 15 residues. The CDR3 DNA reads TGTGCCAGCTCACCCGCGGGAGGGAAGTACAATGAGCAGTTCTTC. Translation: CASSPAGGKYNEQFF.

This clone was detected only once. This chain connects TRBV6-1 to TRBJ2-7, with TRBD2 identical over 13 bases. Germline assignment: CDR1 MNHNS and CDR2 SASEGT. V lost 4 bases, J lost 1 base, and 1 base stayed unmatched. The CDR3 sequence is 15 residues long. The CDR3 DNA reads as TGTGCCAGCAGTGCGACTAGCGGGAGGTCCTACGAGCAGTACTTC. This codes for CASSATSGRSYEQYF.

V and J are TRBV5-1 and TRBJ1-4; D gene uncertain. This CDR3 has 16 amino acids. Germline lookup yields CDR1 SGHRS and CDR2 YFSETQ. V lost 0 bases and J lost 2, with 11 bases in between. The CDR3 sequence is CASSLGVRPTNEKLFF. For the CDR3, the DNA is TGCGCCAGCAGCTTGGGGGTCAGGCCGACTAATGAAAAACTGTTTTTT.

This clone was seen only once. The chain uses TRBV7-9 and TRBJ2-5; TRBD2 aligns across 10 bases. The CDR3 has 14 amino acids. Germline CDR1 is SEHNR and CDR2 is FQNEAQ (reference sequence). Unmatched junction bases numbered 4, after V lost 8 bases and J lost 1 base. CDR3 region: CASSASGGQETQYF. In nucleotides, the CDR3 is TGTGCCAGCTCGGCTAGCGGGGGCCAAGAGACCCAGTACTTC.

The chain employs TRBV4-1 and TRBJ2-5; TRBD1 matches at 7 bases. V was clipped by 3 bases and J by 4 bases; unmatched bases: 14. Germline V gene lookup returns CDR1 MGHRA and CDR2 YSYEKL. This CDR3 spans 17 amino acids. CDR3 loop: CASSHITSRQGRETQYF. In nucleotides, the CDR3 is TGCGCCAGCAGCCATATTACTAGTAGACAGGGCAGAGAGACCCAGTACTTC.

J is TRBJ1-4 and V is TRBV13, with no clear D. The CDR3 sequence is 16 residues long. V was clipped by 4 bases and J by 5 bases, with 17 bases between them. CDR1 and CDR2 (germline): PRHDT, FYEKMQ (reference sequence). This chain's CDR3 is CASSSLGSRPNEKLFF. CDR3 DNA: TGTGCCAGCAGCTCCCTCGGGAGCCGGCCGAATGAAAAACTGTTTTTT.

The V call is TRBV4-1, the J call TRBJ2-1, with TRBD1 as a possible D gene (5 bases). Between the trimmed V and J ends, which lost 2 bases and 9 bases, there was a span of 11 bases. The germline CDR1 and CDR2 sequences are MGHRA and YSYEKL. The CDR3 spans 13 residues. The CDR3 sequence is CASSQQGGVEQFF. The CDR3 DNA follows: TGCGCCAGCAGCCAACAGGGTGGTGTTGAGCAGTTCTTC.

A single count supports this clone. The chain couples TRBV23-1 to TRBJ1-2; D is unclear. TRBV23-1 has ORF status, its function being uncertain. CDR3 size: 16 residues. Trimming took off 10 bases at V and 0 bases at J, with 21 bases between the two ends. The CDR3 sequence is CATPGEELNANYGYTF. CDR3 coding DNA: TGCGCCACCCCCGGGGAGGAGTTGAACGCTAACTATGGCTACACCTTC.

J is TRBJ2-7 and V is TRBV6-5; TRBD2 matches 11 bases. The CDR3 is made up of 15 amino acids. The germline V gene has CDR1 MNHEY and CDR2 SVGAGI. The V gene end was trimmed by 6 bases and the J gene end by 6 bases; junction bases not matched to a gene: 10. The CDR3 here is CASSVAGGLVPEQYF. The DNA of the CDR3 is TGTGCCAGCAGCGTAGCGGGAGGGCTTGTACCCGAGCAGTACTTC.

The rearrangement links TRBV2 to TRBJ1-5; tentatively, D is TRBD1 (5 bases). Trimming stripped 5 bases from V and 1 base from J, with 12 bases between. The germline V gene encodes CDR1 SNHLY and CDR2 FYNNEI. This CDR3 is built from 15 residues. For the CDR3, the DNA is TGTGCCAGCAGTAGAGGACACGGAAGCAATCAGCCCCAGCATTTT. As protein: CASSRGHGSNQPQHF.